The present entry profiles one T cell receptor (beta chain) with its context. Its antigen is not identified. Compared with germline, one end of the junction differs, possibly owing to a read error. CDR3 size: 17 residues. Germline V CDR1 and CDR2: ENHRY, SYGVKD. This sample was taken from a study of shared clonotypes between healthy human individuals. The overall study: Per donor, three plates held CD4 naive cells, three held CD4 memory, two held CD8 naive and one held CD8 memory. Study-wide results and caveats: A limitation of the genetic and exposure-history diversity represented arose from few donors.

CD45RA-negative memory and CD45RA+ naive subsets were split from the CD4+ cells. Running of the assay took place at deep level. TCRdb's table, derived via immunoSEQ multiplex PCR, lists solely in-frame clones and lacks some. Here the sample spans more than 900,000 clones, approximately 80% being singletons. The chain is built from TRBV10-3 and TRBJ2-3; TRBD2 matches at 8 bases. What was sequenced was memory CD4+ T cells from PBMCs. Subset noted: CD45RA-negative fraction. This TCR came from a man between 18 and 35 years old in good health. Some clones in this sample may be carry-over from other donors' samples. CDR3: CAISESIGSGSKDTQYF. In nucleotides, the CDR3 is TGTGCCATCAGTGAGTCGATCGGAAGCGGGAGCAAAGATACGCAGTATTTT.